This T cell receptor (beta chain) was documented in a study of shared clonotypes between healthy human individuals. Ten immunoSEQ deep assay plates served to sequence unsorted PBMC DNA. Using immunoSEQ multiplex PCR, the repertoire was profiled, and TCRdb retains in-frame clones only, with some absent. The repertoire includes over 400,000 clones, 70% to 80% of them detected once, and around 13% sits in the top ten. Study-level results: Donor scarcity curtailed the genetic and exposure-history diversity represented herein.

A remark on this clone: The antigen is undetermined.

The study drew all its donors from Caucasian adults living in Nashville, Tennessee. Unsorted samples, those not sorted, used roughly 87 million PBMCs for genomic DNA. The ends were cut back, 2 bases at V and 15 bases at J, with 11 bases in the middle. The germline V gene has CDR1 MDHEN and CDR2 SYDVKM. The CDR3 is made up of 12 amino acids. The sequencing input was PBMCs. This receptor was taken from a woman in her forties in good health. Some clones in this sample may be carry-over from other donors' samples. The V gene is TRBV28, the J gene TRBJ2-6, with a possible D match to TRBD1 (5 bases). The CDR3 sequence is CASSLRGLALTF. In DNA, the CDR3 is TGTGCCAGCAGTTTAAGGGGTTTGGCCCTGACTTTC.